The 22 T cell receptor beta chains reported below all come from one sample, sequenced in a study of vaccination effects on CD4 cells after COVID-19. Measured with immunoSEQ multiplex PCR; TCRdb has only the in-frame clones, and not every one. The repertoire has 67,000 or so clones, approximately 81% of them found once; the top ten carry approximately 1.2%. These receptors' antigens are unknown. Within the ViraFEST assay, antigen-specific CD4+ T cells underwent expansion with viral peptide pools prior to sequencing. It was after nine to eleven days of culture that CD4+ T cells were isolated. Either the mRNA-1273 or the BNT162b2 vaccine was given to participants as two doses. The specimen comprised CD4+ T cells from PBMCs cultured with HCoV-229E spike peptides, sampled after COVID-19 vaccination. These receptors were taken from a human donor who received a COVID-19 vaccine.

The V call is TRBV12-3 or TRBV12-4, the J call TRBJ1-3; D gene uncertain. CDR3 length: 12 residues. V was cut by 3 bases and J by 3 bases, with 3 bases left in between. The CDR3 DNA reads as TGTGCCAGCAGTTTTGGTGGAAACACCATATATTTT. It codes for CASSFGGNTIYF.

This clone was seen once. The chain combines TRBV18 with TRBJ2-1; D is undetermined. V lost 3 bases and J lost 7, with 7 bases in between. The CDR3 totals 12 residues. The V gene's germline CDR1 is KGHSH and CDR2 LQKENI. The CDR3 nucleotides are TGTGCCAGCTCACCGTTGGTAAATGAGCAGTTCTTC. It yields the protein CASSPLVNEQFF. The full variable domain, with the rest looked up from reference TRBV18 and TRBJ2-1, is NAGVMQNPRHLVRRRGQEARLRCSPMKGHSHVYWYRQLPEEGLKFMVYLQKENIIDESGMPKERFSAEFPKEGPSILRIQQVVRGDSAAYFCASSPLVNEQFFGPGTRLTVL.

The chain has TRBV10-1 and TRBJ1-2; D unclear. CDR3 size: 13 residues. CDR1 is WNHNN, CDR2 SYGVQD, per germline (reference sequence). V lost 0 bases and J 8 bases, leaving 10 bases between the germline ends. CDR3 loop: CASSESSKRGYTF. For the CDR3, the DNA is TGCGCCAGCAGTGAGTCGTCCAAACGAGGCTACACCTTC.

The chain has TRBV5-8 and TRBJ2-3; 7 bases are shared with TRBD2. Per germline, CDR1 SGHTS and CDR2 YDEGEE. This CDR3 spans 14 amino acids. V shed 5 bases and J 3 bases; nucleotides not matched to a gene: 6. CDR3 DNA: TGTGCCAGCAGTCTGGAGGGAGGGACAGATACGCAGTATTTT. Its translation is CASSLEGGTDTQYF.

This chain joins TRBV24-1 and TRBJ1-4; 9 bases line up with TRBD1. CDR1 and CDR2 (germline): KGHDR, SFDVKD. This CDR3 comprises 15 residues. The V and J ends lost 3 bases and 5 bases, in that order; junction bases with no gene match: 3. The CDR3 loop is CATSDAGQGNEKLFF. CDR3 coding DNA: TGTGCCACCAGTGATGCGGGACAGGGCAATGAAAAACTGTTTTTT.

This chain joins TRBV5-4 and TRBJ2-5, with 8 bases that match TRBD2. V trimming: 1 base; J trimming: 1 base; junction bases outside the gene matches: 6. The germline gives CDR1 SGHNT, CDR2 YYREEE (reference sequence). The CDR3 contains 16 residues. The CDR3 region is CASSLFVSGAQETQYF. The CDR3 DNA reads TGTGCCAGCAGCTTGTTCGTTAGCGGGGCCCAAGAGACCCAGTACTTC.

This chain joins TRBV7-3 and TRBJ2-6, with D possibly being TRBD1 or TRBD2 (7 bases each). The V end was cut by 5 bases, the J end by 4 bases, with 15 bases between. The CDR3 has 16 residues. Germline-derived CDR1 and CDR2 are SGHTA and FQGTGA. As DNA, the CDR3 is TGTGCCAGCAGCCCAGGGGGGGGGTCCGGGGCCAACGTCCTGACTTTC. It encodes CASSPGGGSGANVLTF.

The genes are TRBV5-5 and TRBJ2-2; 8 nucleotides align to TRBD1. Germline trimming cut 4 bases from V and 6 bases from J; bases unmatched to any gene: 2. The CDR3 spans 13 residues. Germline V lookup: CDR1 SGHKS, CDR2 YYEKEE (reference sequence). The CDR3, as DNA: TGTGCCAGCAGCCTACAGGGGGCCGGGGAGCTGTTTTTT. Protein: CASSLQGAGELFF.

The genes are TRBV29-1 and TRBJ2-5, with 11 bases identical to TRBD1. This CDR3 contains 12 residues. In germline, CDR1 is SQVTM, CDR2 ANQGSEA. Losses at the gene ends were 7 bases for V and 5 bases for J; bases not matched to a gene: 3. The CDR3 DNA is TGCAGCGGGACAGGGGGCGCGGAGACCCAGTACTTC. Residues: CSGTGGAETQYF.

This chain connects TRBV9 to TRBJ2-2, with 8 bases lining up with TRBD2. This CDR3 contains 21 residues. Unmatched junction bases numbered 19, after V lost 0 bases and J lost 3 bases. CDR1 SGDLS and CDR2 YYNGEE come from the germline V gene. DNA for the CDR3: TGTGCCAGCAGCGTAGAGCCAGCGGGGGCCCCGACTAATATTCACACCGGGGAGCTGTTTTTT. Amino acid sequence: CASSVEPAGAPTNIHTGELFF.

This rearrangement joins TRBV27 to TRBJ1-3; D is unclear. V was cut by 2 bases and J by 4 bases, with 9 bases left in between. CDR1 is MNHEY, CDR2 SMNVEV, per germline (reference sequence). This CDR3 is built from 14 residues. The CDR3 region is CASSLNPGGNTIYF. DNA of the CDR3: TGTGCCAGCAGTTTAAATCCGGGCGGAAACACCATATATTTT.

V gene TRBV10-3 combines with J gene TRBJ2-3; 8 bases map to TRBD2. V lost 11 bases, J lost 2 bases, and 3 bases stayed unmatched. CDR1 and CDR2 (germline): ENHRY, SYGVKD. This CDR3 region has 12 residues. The CDR3 DNA is TGTGCCTTGCGGGGGGACACAGATACGCAGTATTTT. This sequence encodes CALRGDTDTQYF.

Many counts were recorded for this clone. The chain links TRBV27 to TRBJ1-3; D not certain. Germline values: CDR1 MNHEY, CDR2 SMNVEV (reference sequence). Trimming pared 2 bases from V and 8 bases from J, leaving 7 bases between. The CDR3 contains 12 residues. The CDR3 DNA reads TGTGCCAGCAGTTTACCCCGGGACACCATATATTTT. Its translation: CASSLPRDTIYF.

This chain uses TRBV5-1 with TRBJ1-1, with TRBD1 matching 9 bases. The V gene end was trimmed by 4 bases and the J gene end by 5 bases; junction bases not matched to a gene: 9. The CDR3 contains 15 residues. Looked up from germline, CDR1 is SGHRS and CDR2 is YFSETQ. CDR3 nucleotides: TGCGCCAGCAGCCCTCAAGGGACAGGGATGACTGAAGCTTTCTTT. Amino acid sequence: CASSPQGTGMTEAFF.

This clone was detected only once. The chain links TRBV3-1 (or the pseudogene TRBV3-2) to TRBJ2-3; D may correspond to TRBD1 or TRBD2 (5 bases each). The V end lost 1 base, the J end lost 14 bases, and 16 bases lay between the germline ends. CDR1 is LGHDT and CDR2 is YNNKEL in the germline V gene (reference sequence). The CDR3 totals 13 residues. The CDR3 is CASSQASGTPSYF. The CDR3 nucleotides are TGTGCCAGCAGCCAAGCTTCCGGGACCCCGTCGTATTTT.

This rearrangement joins TRBV18 to TRBJ1-1; D gene ambiguous. There are 13 residues in the CDR3. V shed 4 bases and J shed 5 bases, with 11 bases lying between them. Germline values: CDR1 KGHSH, CDR2 LQKENI. The CDR3 region is CASSRGPETEAFF. As DNA, the CDR3 is TGTGCCAGCTCACGGGGTCCGGAGACTGAAGCTTTCTTT.

The J gene is TRBJ2-5, the V gene TRBV15, with 9 bases lining up with TRBD1. V was pared by 1 base and J by 4 bases, with 1 base of the junction left unmatched. Germline V gene sequence: CDR1 LNHNV, CDR2 YYDKDF (reference sequence). The CDR3 covers 14 residues. The chain's CDR3 is CATSRVDRGETQYF. The CDR3 DNA is TGTGCCACCAGCAGAGTGGACAGGGGAGAGACCCAGTACTTC.

This clone was seen once. The chain couples TRBV25-1 to TRBJ2-1, with 8 bases matching TRBD2. This CDR3 is built from 15 residues. Germline V gene lookup returns CDR1 MGHDK and CDR2 SYGVNS. Germline trimming cut 1 base from V and 8 bases from J; bases unmatched to any gene: 7. DNA of the CDR3: TGTGCCAGCAGTGAATCCGGGACTAGTTCCCATGAGCAGTTCTTC. Its protein is CASSESGTSSHEQFF.

CDR3 region: CASSRGNTGELFF. The CDR3 bases are TGTGCCAGCTCACGGGGAAACACCGGGGAGCTGTTTTTT. This chain connects TRBV18 to TRBJ2-2; D uncertain. V lost 4 bases to trimming and J lost 2 bases, with 5 bases between them. There are 13 residues in the CDR3. Germline loops: CDR1 KGHSH, CDR2 LQKENI.

This clone was observed a handful of times. This chain uses TRBV20-1 with TRBJ2-3; D is possibly TRBD1 (5 bases). CDR1 is DFQATT, CDR2 SNEGSKA, per germline (reference sequence). This CDR3 has 14 residues. V lost 3 bases and J lost 6, with 16 bases in between. The CDR3 DNA sequence: TGCAGTGCTAGTGTACCAACCAGGGCCGATACGCAGTATTTT. This codes for CSASVPTRADTQYF.

This clone was seen more than once but under ten times. V usage is TRBV18 and J usage is TRBJ1-2, with D uncertain. The CDR3 spans 12 residues. V gave up 2 bases and J gave up 7 bases, with 8 bases separating them. Germline V gene sequence: CDR1 KGHSH, CDR2 LQKENI. The CDR3 DNA follows: TGTGCCAGCTCACCAGGGGAGAGTGGCTACACCTTC. This gives the protein CASSPGESGYTF.

The V and J genes are TRBV19 and TRBJ2-3; D possibly corresponds to TRBD1 (6 bases). The CDR3 contains 15 residues. In germline, CDR1 is LNHDA, CDR2 SQIVND (reference sequence). Trimming took 7 bases from V and 1 from J, leaving 15 bases between them. The CDR3 DNA reads as TGTGCCAGTACCGATACAGGGCTGGGCACAGATACGCAGTATTTT. Protein sequence: CASTDTGLGTDTQYF.